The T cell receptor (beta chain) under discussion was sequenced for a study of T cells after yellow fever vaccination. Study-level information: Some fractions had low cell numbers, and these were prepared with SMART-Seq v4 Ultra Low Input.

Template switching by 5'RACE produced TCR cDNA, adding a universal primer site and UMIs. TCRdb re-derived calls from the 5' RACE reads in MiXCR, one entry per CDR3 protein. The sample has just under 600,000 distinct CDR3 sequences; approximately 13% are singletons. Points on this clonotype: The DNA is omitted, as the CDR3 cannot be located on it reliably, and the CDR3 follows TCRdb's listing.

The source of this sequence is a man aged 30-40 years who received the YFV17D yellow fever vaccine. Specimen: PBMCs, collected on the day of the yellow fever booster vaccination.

CDR3 sequence: CASSTSGHNYGYTF. The V gene is TRBV10-2, the J gene TRBJ1-2. Germline loops: CDR1 WSHSY, CDR2 SAAADI. From its first to its last residue, the CDR3 has 14 amino acids.